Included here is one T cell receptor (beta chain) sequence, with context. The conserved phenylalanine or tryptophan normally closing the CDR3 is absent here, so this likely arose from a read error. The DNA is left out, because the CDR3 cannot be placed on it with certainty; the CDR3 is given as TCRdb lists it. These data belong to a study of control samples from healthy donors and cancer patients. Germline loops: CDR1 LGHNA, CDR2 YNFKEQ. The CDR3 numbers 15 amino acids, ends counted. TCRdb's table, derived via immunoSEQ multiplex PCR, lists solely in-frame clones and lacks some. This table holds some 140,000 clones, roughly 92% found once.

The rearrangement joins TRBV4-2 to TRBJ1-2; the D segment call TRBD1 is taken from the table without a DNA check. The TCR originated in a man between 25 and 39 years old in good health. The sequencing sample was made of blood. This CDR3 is CASSQSTRTGGPSSL.